What follows are 12 T cell receptor beta chains derived from one specimen sequenced in a study of human T cells and chemical hapten exposure. The time point was: pre-sensitization, week 0. As for treatment: therapeutic diphenylcyclopropenone sensitization with weekly scalp DPC. TCRdb itself ran the RACE reads through MiXCR, one entry per CDR3 protein. There are roughly 380,000 distinct CDR3 sequences in the sample; 4.5% to 6% occur only once, and 2.5% to 3% lies in the top ten. The material sequenced was whole blood, taken in connection with sensitization to the hapten diphenylcyclopropenone (DPC). The receptors shown here come from a woman in her forties or fifties with alopecia areata. Some clones in this sample may be carry-over from other donors' samples.

Many counts were recorded for this clonotype. The rearrangement links TRBV4-2 to TRBJ2-1; 9 bases align to TRBD2. The germline gives CDR1 LGHNA, CDR2 YNFKEQ. The CDR3 covers 17 residues. Trimming at V came to 0 bases and at J to 6 bases, leaving 9 bases not matched to a gene. The CDR3 here is CASSQDGVAGALNEQFF. The CDR3 DNA reads as TGTGCCAGCAGCCAAGATGGGGTAGCGGGAGCCCTCAATGAGCAGTTCTTC.

This clonotype appeared a few times. The V gene is TRBV7-9, the J gene TRBJ2-1; D not resolved. CDR1 is SEHNR, CDR2 FQNEAQ, per germline (reference sequence). Trimming pared 5 bases from V and 5 bases from J, leaving 10 bases between. This CDR3 spans 13 amino acids. The CDR3 DNA reads TGTGCCAGCAGCCTAATCCGTCACAATGAGCAGTTCTTC. Translation gives CASSLIRHNEQFF.

This clonotype was recorded many times. The V and J genes are TRBV28 and TRBJ2-5, with D possibly being TRBD2 (6 bases). Trimming took off 5 bases at V and 4 bases at J, with 11 bases between the two ends. The CDR3 consists of 13 residues. Germline V CDR1 and CDR2: MDHEN, SYDVKM. CDR3 sequence: CASSMGLGETQYF. The DNA for the CDR3 is TGTGCCAGCAGTATGGGACTCGGAGAGACCCAGTACTTC.

This clonotype was seen at least ten times. The chain links TRBV15 to TRBJ1-3; the D is unclear. Germline V gene sequence: CDR1 LNHNV, CDR2 YYDKDF (reference sequence). Trimming took 0 bases from V and 0 from J, leaving 12 bases between them. The length of the CDR3 is 17 residues. The CDR3 DNA is TGTGCCACCAGCAGAGATCTTCCTTCCAGCTCTGGAAACACCATATATTTT. This translates into CATSRDLPSSSGNTIYF.

The V gene is TRBV28, the J gene TRBJ2-7; D call uncertain. The germline CDR1 and CDR2 sequences are MDHEN and SYDVKM. V was clipped by 6 bases and J by 3 bases, with 21 bases between them. This CDR3 region has 16 residues. Here the CDR3 DNA reads TGTGCCAGCAGCTCCCGTATCCAATCCCATAACTACGAGCAGTACTTC. This gives the protein CASSSRIQSHNYEQYF. Using reference TRBV28 and TRBJ2-7 for the parts outside the CDR3, the full variable domain is DVKVTQSSRYLVKRTGEKVFLECVQDMDHENMFWYRQDPGLGLRLIYFSYDVKMKEKGDIPEGYSVSREKKERFSLILESASTNQTSMYLCASSSRIQSHNYEQYFGPGTRLTVT.

This clonotype was observed at least ten times. V usage is TRBV3-1 and J usage is TRBJ2-2; 7 bases match TRBD2. CDR3 length equals 16 residues. Germline CDR1 LGHDT, CDR2 YNNKEL (reference sequence). Trimming cost V 1 base and J 8 bases; bases outside gene matches: 10. The CDR3 loop reads CASSQAGGGSSGELFF. As DNA, the CDR3 is TGTGCCAGCAGCCAAGCTGGCGGGGGATCTTCAGGGGAGCTGTTTTTT.

Details on this clonotype: Being one base from a much bigger clone, this may be a read error. The chain employs TRBV28 and TRBJ2-3; 9 bases align to TRBD1. The CDR3 sequence is 15 residues long. CDR1 MDHEN and CDR2 SYDVKM come from the germline V gene. The V and J ends lost 3 bases and 4 bases, in that order; junction bases with no gene match: 5. The CDR3 DNA is TGTGCCAGCAGTTTTGGGGGACAGGGTTCAGATACGCAGTATTTT. The encoded protein is CASSFGGQGSDTQYF.

This clonotype was seen at least ten times. V is TRBV10-3 and J is TRBJ2-1; possible D gene TRBD2, 5 bases. The V end lost 11 bases, the J end lost 7 bases, and 15 bases lay between the germline ends. This CDR3 spans 12 amino acids. From germline, CDR1 is ENHRY and CDR2 SYGVKD. The CDR3 nucleotides are TGTGCCGCTCCTTTAACGGGGAATGAGCAGTTCTTC. Protein: CAAPLTGNEQFF.

This clonotype was observed a handful of times. The CDR3 ends on some other residue instead of the conserved phenylalanine or tryptophan, so this is likely a read error. The V gene is TRBV7-2, the J gene TRBJ2-3; D not resolved. Per the germline V gene, CDR1 is SGHTA and CDR2 is FQGNSA. V shed 1 base and J shed 2 bases, with 10 bases lying between them. CDR3 length: 15 amino acids. Here the CDR3 DNA reads TGTGCCAGCAGCTTAGACGACGGGCCCACAGATACGCAGTATTCT. This sequence encodes CASSLDDGPTDTQYS.

The chain couples TRBV29-1 to TRBJ1-2; the D gene is possibly TRBD1 (5 bases). The V gene lost 2 bases and the J gene lost 8 bases, with 9 bases spanning the gap. CDR1 SQVTM and CDR2 ANQGSEA come from the germline V gene. The CDR3 sequence is 11 residues long. Here the CDR3 reads CSVEFRDGYTF. CDR3 in DNA: TGCAGCGTTGAATTCAGGGACGGCTACACCTTC. Supplemented by reference TRBV29-1 and TRBJ1-2, the full variable domain reads SAVISQKPSRDICQRGTSLTIQCQVDSQVTMMFWYRQQPGQSLTLIATANQGSEATYESGFVIDKFPISRPNLTFSTLTVSNMSPEDSSIYLCSVEFRDGYTFGSGTRLTVV.

This clonotype has at least ten counts. The genes are TRBV5-6 and TRBJ2-3, with TRBD2 identical over 13 bases. CDR1 and CDR2 (germline): SGHDT, YYEEEE. The ends lost 0 bases at V and 4 bases at J; junction bases unmatched: 5. The CDR3 extends over 17 amino acids. DNA of the CDR3: TGTGCCAGCAGCTTGGGGACTAGCGGGGGAGGGGCAGATACGCAGTATTTT. It specifies CASSLGTSGGGADTQYF.

This clonotype was recorded many times. The chain is built from TRBV6-5 and TRBJ2-7; TRBD1 agrees at 9 bases. J lost 5 bases, V lost 4 bases, and 6 bases had no gene match. CDR1 is MNHEY, CDR2 SVGAGI, per germline. CDR3 size: 14 residues. This chain's CDR3 is CASSSPGQGNEQYF. The CDR3 DNA is TGTGCCAGCAGTTCGCCGGGACAGGGAAACGAGCAGTACTTC.